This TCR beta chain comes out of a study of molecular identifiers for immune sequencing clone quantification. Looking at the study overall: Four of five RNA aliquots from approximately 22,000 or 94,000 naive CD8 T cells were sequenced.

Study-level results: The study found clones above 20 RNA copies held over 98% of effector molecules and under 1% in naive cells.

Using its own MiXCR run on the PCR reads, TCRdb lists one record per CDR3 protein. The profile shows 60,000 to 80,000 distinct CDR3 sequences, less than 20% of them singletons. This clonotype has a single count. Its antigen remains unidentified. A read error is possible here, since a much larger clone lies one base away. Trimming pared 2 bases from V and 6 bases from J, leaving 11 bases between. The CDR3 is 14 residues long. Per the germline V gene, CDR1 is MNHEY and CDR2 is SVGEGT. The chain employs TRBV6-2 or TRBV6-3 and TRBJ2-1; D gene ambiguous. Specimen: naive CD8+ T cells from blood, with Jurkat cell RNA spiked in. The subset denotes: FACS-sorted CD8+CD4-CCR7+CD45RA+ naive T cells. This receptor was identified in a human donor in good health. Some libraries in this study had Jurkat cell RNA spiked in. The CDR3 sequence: CASSYGPPTNEQFF. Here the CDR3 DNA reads TGTGCCAGCAGTTACGGCCCCCCCACCAATGAGCAGTTCTTC.